The 30 T cell receptor beta chains reported below all come from one sample, sequenced in a study of T cell repertoires in cytomegalovirus infection. TCRdb itself ran the reads through MiXCR, one entry per CDR3 protein. This sample has hundreds of thousands of distinct CDR3 sequences, with approximately 24% found just once. Sequencing was carried out using CD8+ T cells from PBMCs. The origin of the receptors is a human donor in good health (CMV status not recorded). Some clones in this sample may be carry-over from other donors' samples.

Concerning this clonotype itself: One base away lies a much larger clone, so this may be a sequencing read error. This chain links TRBV7-2 with TRBJ2-1; 9 nucleotides align to TRBD1. After removal of 1 base from V and 12 bases from J, the junction contained 16 bases not matched to a gene. The CDR3 consists of 17 residues. From germline, CDR1 is SGHTA and CDR2 FQGNSA. This CDR3 reads CASSLVDRGDYFLWQFF. The CDR3 DNA sequence: TGTGCCAGCAGCTTAGTGGACAGGGGTGATTACTTTTTGTGGCAGTTCTTC.

As concerns this clonotype: A much larger clone sits a single nucleotide away, making a read error possible. The rearrangement uses TRBV12-3 or TRBV12-4 and TRBJ2-3, with 10 bases identical to TRBD2. CDR3 size: 16 residues. The J segment lost 5 bases and the V segment lost 3 bases, leaving 8 bases of the junction unmatched. In DNA, the CDR3 is TGTGCCAGCAGTTTTGTAGCGGGGGGTCTTGTAGATACGCAGTATTTT. This gives the protein CASSFVAGGLVDTQYF.

The chain links TRBV5-1 to TRBJ2-6; D gene ambiguous. V gave up 3 bases and J gave up 4 bases, with 8 bases separating them. Germline V gene data show CDR1 as SGHRS and CDR2 as YFSETQ. There are 14 residues in the CDR3. The CDR3 reads CASSSAGGANVLTF. The CDR3 DNA reads as TGCGCCAGCAGCTCAGCCGGAGGGGCCAACGTCCTGACTTTC.

This clonotype was seen repeatedly, ten times or more. V gene TRBV7-2 combines with J gene TRBJ1-6; 9 nucleotides line up with TRBD1. From germline, CDR1 is SGHTA and CDR2 FQGNSA. With V trimmed by 1 base and J by 8 bases, 6 bases remained unmatched. This CDR3 has 16 residues. CDR3 in DNA: TGTGCCAGCAGCTTAGTGGACAGGGGATCTCATTCACCCCTCCACTTT. Protein: CASSLVDRGSHSPLHF. Using reference TRBV7-2 and TRBJ1-6 for the parts outside the CDR3, the full variable domain is GAGVSQSPSNKVTEKGKDVELRCDPISGHTALYWYRQSLGQGLEFLIYFQGNSAPDKSGLPSDRFSAERTGGSVSTLTIQRTQQEDSAVYLCASSLVDRGSHSPLHFGNGTRLTVT.

This clonotype was found many times. The chain combines TRBV12-3 or TRBV12-4 with TRBJ2-1; TRBD1 matches 7 bases. The junction had 9 bases not matched to a gene; V was cut back by 5 bases and J by 14 bases. The CDR3 contains 12 residues. The DNA for the CDR3 is TGTGCCAGCAGTCCCGGGACAGCTTGGGAGTTCTTC. Its translation is CASSPGTAWEFF.

The chain joins TRBV20-1 to TRBJ1-1, with D possibly being TRBD1 (6 bases). V was cut by 4 bases and J by 4 bases, with 13 bases left in between. CDR3 length equals 13 residues. The germline CDR1 and CDR2 sequences are DFQATT and SNEGSKA (reference sequence). In DNA form, the CDR3 reads TGCAGTGCTAAGTGGACACAGGGCACTGAAGCTTTCTTT. Translating gives CSAKWTQGTEAFF.

This clonotype was counted at least ten times. CDR3 sequence: CSARDPTPRRQPLNTEAFF. For the CDR3, the DNA is TGCAGTGCTAGAGATCCCACACCGAGGAGACAGCCACTGAACACTGAAGCTTTCTTT. This rearrangement joins TRBV20-1 to TRBJ1-1, with D possibly being TRBD1 (5 bases). CDR1 is DFQATT and CDR2 is SNEGSKA in the germline V gene (reference sequence). V was trimmed by 0 bases and J by 0 bases, leaving 23 bases between them. This CDR3 region has 19 residues.

This clonotype was observed a handful of times. This sequence joins TRBV25-1 and TRBJ2-2; TRBD2 is a possible D gene (6 bases). The germline V gene has CDR1 MGHDK and CDR2 SYGVNS. Trimming cost V 1 base and J 6 bases, with 9 bases left between them. This CDR3 has 14 residues. The CDR3 DNA sequence: TGTGCCAGCAGTGAATTGCGGGGAGCCGGGGAGCTGTTTTTT. Protein: CASSELRGAGELFF.

About this clonotype itself: Since a much larger clone is just one base distant, this may be a read error. The V and J genes are TRBV7-6 and TRBJ2-2, with 7 bases fitting TRBD1. Germline-derived CDR1 and CDR2 are SGHVS and FNYEAQ. The CDR3 runs to 14 residues. The CDR3 here is CASSVHRGTEELFF. CDR3 bases: TGTGCCAGCAGCGTCCACAGGGGCACCGAGGAGCTGTTTTTT. Filled out from reference TRBV7-6 and TRBJ2-2, the complete variable domain reads GAGVSQSPRYKVTKRGQDVALRCDPISGHVSLYWYRQALGQGPEFLTYFNYEAQQDKSGLPNDRFSAERPEGSISTLTIQRTEQRDSAMYRCASSVHRGTEELFFGEGSRLTVL.

V and J are TRBV27 and TRBJ1-1, with no clear D. Germline V gene data show CDR1 as MNHEY and CDR2 as SMNVEV (reference sequence). This CDR3 contains 13 residues. V was pared by 3 bases and J by 3 bases, with 8 bases between. The DNA for the CDR3 is TGTGCCAGCAGTTTTGGGTCGGACACTGAAGCTTTCTTT. It codes for CASSFGSDTEAFF.

The table lists this clonotype with a few counts. The rearrangement links TRBV7-9 to TRBJ1-2; D may be TRBD1 (5 bases). The CDR3 has 11 residues. The germline gives CDR1 SEHNR, CDR2 FQNEAQ (reference sequence). CDR3 coding DNA: TGTATGGGGTCGGGGGACTATGGCTACACCTTC. Its translation: CMGSGDYGYTF.

The chain combines TRBV29-1 with TRBJ2-5; D is undetermined. Trimming removed 6 bases at V and 2 bases at J, with 13 bases between. The CDR3 extends over 13 amino acids. Germline V gene data show CDR1 as SQVTM and CDR2 as ANQGSEA. The CDR3 DNA reads as TGCAGCGTCTTACACGAGGAACAAGAGACCCAGTACTTC. Translated: CSVLHEEQETQYF.

This sequence joins TRBV28 and TRBJ1-1, with D hard to call. In germline, CDR1 is MDHEN, CDR2 SYDVKM. V was clipped by 8 bases and J by 3 bases, with 10 bases between them. CDR3 length: 12 residues. This CDR3 reads CASWIPYTEAFF. CDR3 sequence (DNA): TGTGCCAGCTGGATCCCATACACTGAAGCTTTCTTT.

V usage is TRBV6-2 or TRBV6-3 and J usage is TRBJ2-7; D remains ambiguous. Trimming cost V 5 bases and J 2 bases, with 13 bases left between them. This CDR3 region has 14 residues. CDR1 is MNHEY, CDR2 SVGEGT, per germline. The chain's CDR3 is CASSGRAATYEQYV. The CDR3, as DNA: TGTGCCAGCAGTGGACGCGCCGCCACCTACGAGCAGTACGTC.

The CDR3 is CASIPTGLAGVGELFF. In DNA form, the CDR3 reads TGTGCCAGCATCCCGACCGGACTAGCGGGGGTCGGCGAGCTGTTTTTT. The chain uses TRBV28 and TRBJ2-2; 13 bases map to TRBD2. V lost 7 bases, J lost 11 bases, and 13 bases stayed unmatched. Germline V gene data show CDR1 as MDHEN and CDR2 as SYDVKM. The CDR3 is made up of 16 amino acids.

The chain links TRBV7-8 to TRBJ2-3, with D tentatively TRBD2 (7 bases). The germline CDR1 and CDR2 sequences are SGHVS and FQNEAQ. Trimming stripped 4 bases from V and 5 bases from J, with 16 bases between. This CDR3 is 15 amino acids long. CDR3 nucleotides: TGTGCCAGCAGCTGGACGACTAGGGGGGGAGATACGCAGTATTTT. The encoded protein is CASSWTTRGGDTQYF.

This rearrangement joins TRBV7-9 to TRBJ2-7; 9 bases fit TRBD1. The CDR3 has 16 residues. The germline gives CDR1 SEHNR, CDR2 FQNEAQ (reference sequence). J was trimmed by 2 bases and V by 0 bases; bases with no gene match: 5. The CDR3 loop is CASSLADRGRAYEQYF. The CDR3 coding sequence is TGTGCCAGCAGCTTAGCGGACAGGGGAAGGGCCTACGAGCAGTACTTC.

This clonotype occurred a few times. The V gene is TRBV20-1, the J gene TRBJ1-4; TRBD1 matches 10 bases. Germline CDR1 reads DFQATT; CDR2 reads SNEGSKA (reference sequence). The CDR3 length is 13 residues. V lost 6 bases to trimming and J lost 6 bases; unmatched junction nucleotides: 4. The CDR3: CSAGTGEHEKLFF. The CDR3 DNA reads TGCAGTGCAGGGACAGGGGAACATGAAAAACTGTTTTTT.

V and J are TRBV20-1 and TRBJ2-1, with D possibly being TRBD1 (5 bases). The CDR3 loop spans 14 amino acids. V was shortened by 0 bases and J by 8 bases, with 14 bases between the two germline ends. Per germline, CDR1 DFQATT and CDR2 SNEGSKA (reference sequence). As DNA, the CDR3 is TGCAGTGCTAGAGATTGGCAGGGTGGCGATGAGCAGTTCTTC. It specifies CSARDWQGGDEQFF.

The sample holds a few counts of this clonotype. This chain links TRBV29-1 with TRBJ1-4; D unresolved. This CDR3 is built from 13 residues. Trimming removed 2 bases from V and 7 bases from J, with 11 bases in between. Germline V gene lookup returns CDR1 SQVTM and CDR2 ANQGSEA. Here the CDR3 reads CSVELRQPEKLFF. DNA for the CDR3: TGCAGCGTTGAACTCAGACAACCTGAAAAACTGTTTTTT.

As for this clonotype: A read error may account for a junction end that differs from germline. The chain employs TRBV5-4 and TRBJ2-2; D may be TRBD1 (6 bases). Per germline, CDR1 SGHNT and CDR2 YYREEE (reference sequence). The CDR3 extends over 14 amino acids. CDR3 in amino acids: CVSSPNRVTGELFF. The CDR3 DNA reads as TGTGTCAGCAGCCCCAACAGGGTTACCGGGGAGCTGTTTTTT.

V usage is TRBV5-6 and J usage is TRBJ1-1; 10 bases line up with TRBD1. Per germline, CDR1 SGHDT and CDR2 YYEEEE. The CDR3 is 15 amino acids. V was pared by 2 bases and J by 4 bases, with 5 bases of the junction left unmatched. In DNA, the CDR3 is TGTGCCAGCAGCTTTCCGGGACAGGGGACCACTGAAGCTTTCTTT. This codes for CASSFPGQGTTEAFF.

This clonotype was recorded at least ten times. This rearrangement joins TRBV7-2 to TRBJ2-2, with a possible D match to TRBD1 (6 bases). Trimming pared 5 bases from V and 1 base from J, leaving 11 bases between. The CDR3 length is 15 residues. The germline CDR1 and CDR2 sequences are SGHTA and FQGNSA. The CDR3 coding sequence is TGTGCCAGCAGCCTTAAGGGGGAGAACACCGGGGAGCTGTTTTTT. Amino acid sequence: CASSLKGENTGELFF.

The chain carries TRBV9 and TRBJ1-1; 9 bases fit TRBD1. Trimming removed 4 bases from V and 3 bases from J; junction bases left unmatched: 7. This CDR3 is 15 amino acids long. CDR1 and CDR2 from the germline V gene are SGDLS and YYNGEE. In DNA, the CDR3 is TGTGCCAGCAGCCAGTGGACAGGGGCTGACACTGAAGCTTTCTTT. It translates to CASSQWTGADTEAFF.

This clonotype was found many times. The chain recombines TRBV7-9 with TRBJ1-5; D possibly corresponds to TRBD1 (5 bases). Trimming removed 5 bases at V and 0 bases at J, with 11 bases between. Germline assignment: CDR1 SEHNR and CDR2 FQNEAQ (reference sequence). The CDR3 has 15 amino acids. The CDR3 DNA reads as TGTGCCAGCAGCACCGACAGAAATAGCAATCAGCCCCAGCATTTT. As protein: CASSTDRNSNQPQHF.

As DNA, the CDR3 is TGTGCCAGCAGCGTAGACAGAGCCTACGAGCAGTACTTC. Translating it yields CASSVDRAYEQYF. This chain joins TRBV5-4 and TRBJ2-7; possibly TRBD1 for D (5 bases). Per the germline V gene, CDR1 is SGHNT and CDR2 is YYREEE (reference sequence). This CDR3 spans 13 amino acids. Trimming left V 4 bases short and J 2 bases short, with 10 bases between.

In regard to this clonotype: A much more abundant neighbour one base away suggests this may be a read error. The V gene is TRBV7-9, the J gene TRBJ1-2; D is undetermined. The CDR3 consists of 15 residues. Germline values: CDR1 SEHNR, CDR2 FQNEAQ (reference sequence). Between the trimmed V and J ends, which lost 3 bases and 8 bases, there was a span of 19 bases. In DNA, the CDR3 is TGTGCCAGCAGCTTTGAACGGCACCGGATGGGCGGCTACACCTTC. This gives the protein CASSFERHRMGGYTF.

This chain links TRBV4-1 with TRBJ2-1; TRBD1 or TRBD2 may be the D gene (5 bases each). The germline V gene encodes CDR1 MGHRA and CDR2 YSYEKL. The CDR3 loop spans 14 amino acids. The V and J ends lost 0 bases and 5 bases respectively, with 8 bases between them. For the CDR3, the DNA is TGCGCCAGCAGCCAAGAGGGGACCCACAATGAGCAGTTCTTC. Amino acids: CASSQEGTHNEQFF.

Ten or more counts support this clonotype. V usage is TRBV7-9 and J usage is TRBJ2-5; 12 bases fit TRBD2. J was trimmed by 1 base and V by 5 bases; bases with no gene match: 5. The germline V gene encodes CDR1 SEHNR and CDR2 FQNEAQ (reference sequence). The CDR3 runs 16 residues. DNA of the CDR3: TGTGCCAGCAGCGCCACTAGCGGGGGGTTCCAAGAGACCCAGTACTTC. Translation: CASSATSGGFQETQYF.

This clonotype has more than one count but fewer than ten. The chain carries TRBV7-9 and TRBJ2-3, with TRBD2 matching over 8 bases. CDR3 length: 15 amino acids. Germline-derived CDR1 and CDR2 are SEHNR and FQNEAQ (reference sequence). The J segment lost 5 bases and the V segment lost 5 bases, leaving 9 bases of the junction unmatched. The CDR3 DNA follows: TGTGCCAGCAGCCCTGTCGGGGGGGCCGTAGATACGCAGTATTTT. This sequence encodes CASSPVGGAVDTQYF.